The 20 T cell receptor beta chains given below trace back to one sample, sequenced in a study of PD-L1 blockade in urothelial cancer. Generated by immunoSEQ multiplex PCR, the TCRdb table keeps only in-frame clones and is missing some. Here the sample spans about 84,000 clones, about 80% being singletons. Specimen: PBMCs, collected around atezolizumab (anti-PD-L1) treatment. These receptors were collected from a man aged 65 to 85 with urothelial cancer.

CDR3 sequence: CASRRGRGEKLFF. The CDR3 nucleotides are TGCGCCAGCAGAAGGGGGCGGGGTGAAAAACTGTTTTTT. The chain links TRBV10-2 to TRBJ1-4; TRBD1 agrees at 7 bases. J gave up 7 bases and V 6 bases, and 5 bases lay outside the gene matches. There are 13 residues in the CDR3. The germline V gene has CDR1 WSHSY and CDR2 SAAADI.

The chain uses TRBV11-2 and TRBJ1-1; no clear D gene. The CDR3 is 14 amino acids. Germline CDR1 is SGHAT and CDR2 is FQNNGV. Trimming took off 1 base at V and 7 bases at J, with 13 bases between the two ends. The CDR3 DNA reads TGTGCCAGCAGCTTAGGGCCGGAAGCGGGTGAAGCTTTCTTT. It codes for CASSLGPEAGEAFF.

This chain joins TRBV19 and TRBJ2-5, with a weak D call TRBD1 (6 bases). The CDR3 loop spans 15 amino acids. Germline lookup yields CDR1 LNHDA and CDR2 SQIVND (reference sequence). Trimming stripped 5 bases from V and 0 bases from J, with 13 bases between. The CDR3 nucleotides read TGTGCCAGTAGTCCAGGGACATTTTACCAAGAGACCCAGTACTTC. The encoded protein is CASSPGTFYQETQYF. Drawing the rest from reference TRBV19 and TRBJ2-5, the complete variable domain is DGGITQSPKYLFRKEGQNVTLSCEQNLNHDAMYWYRQDPGQGLRLIYYSQIVNDFQKGDIAEGYSVSREKKESFPLTVTSAQKNPTAFYLCASSPGTFYQETQYFGPGTRLLVL.

The V call is TRBV6-1, the J call TRBJ1-4; the D gene is possibly TRBD1 (5 bases). The length of the CDR3 is 16 residues. The germline gives CDR1 MNHNS, CDR2 SASEGT. V was shortened by 0 bases and J by 1 base, with 9 bases between the two germline ends. The CDR3: CASSEAFQGTNEKLFF. The CDR3 nucleotides are TGTGCCAGCAGTGAAGCCTTCCAGGGAACTAATGAAAAACTGTTTTTT.

This clone was counted once. The junction departs from the called germline gene at one end, perhaps through a read error. J is TRBJ1-6 and V is TRBV7-9; TRBD1 matches 7 bases. The CDR3 is made up of 18 amino acids. CDR1 is SEHNR, CDR2 FQNEAQ, per germline (reference sequence). CDR3: CASSVARQGLRDISPLHF. CDR3 sequence (DNA): TGTGCCAGCAGCGTAGCACGACAGGGTTTAAGGGATATATCACCCCTCCACTTT.

The chain employs TRBV19 and TRBJ1-4; tentatively, D is TRBD1 (6 bases). Looked up from germline, CDR1 is LNHDA and CDR2 is SQIVND (reference sequence). The CDR3 runs to 13 residues. V shed 5 bases and J shed 7 bases, with 11 bases lying between them. The CDR3 coding sequence is TGTGCCAGTAGTCTTCGGGGGGCTGAAAAACTGTTTTTT. Its translation: CASSLRGAEKLFF. Supplemented by reference TRBV19 and TRBJ1-4, the full variable domain reads DGGITQSPKYLFRKEGQNVTLSCEQNLNHDAMYWYRQDPGQGLRLIYYSQIVNDFQKGDIAEGYSVSREKKESFPLTVTSAQKNPTAFYLCASSLRGAEKLFFGSGTQLSVL.

The rearrangement uses TRBV5-8 and TRBJ2-3, with a weak D call TRBD2 (5 bases). CDR3 length: 12 residues. V lost 6 bases and J lost 2, with 7 bases in between. Germline CDR1 SGHTS, CDR2 YDEGEE. The CDR3 spells CASTGNTDTQYF. The DNA of the CDR3 is TGTGCCAGCACGGGAAACACAGATACGCAGTATTTT.

This chain uses TRBV5-4 with TRBJ1-2; no clear D gene. The V end lost 3 bases, the J end lost 4 bases, and 10 bases lay between the germline ends. CDR1 and CDR2 (germline): SGHNT, YYREEE (reference sequence). The CDR3 totals 13 residues. The DNA for the CDR3 is TGTGCCAGCAGCTCTTCGGGAGGCTATGGCTACACCTTC. Translating gives CASSSSGGYGYTF.

The V call is TRBV11-3, the J call TRBJ2-3; 7 bases are a match to TRBD2. This CDR3 comprises 15 residues. The germline gives CDR1 SGHNT, CDR2 YENEEA. Trimming at V came to 1 base and at J to 4 bases, leaving 5 bases not matched to a gene. The CDR3 region has the DNA TGTGCCAGCAGCTTAGTTCAGGGAGGGGCAGATACGCAGTATTTT. Its protein is CASSLVQGGADTQYF.

This clone has just a few counts. The rearrangement links TRBV10-2 to TRBJ1-2; 9 bases align to TRBD1. Germline loops: CDR1 WSHSY, CDR2 SAAADI. The V and J ends lost 4 bases and 7 bases, in that order; junction bases with no gene match: 7. CDR3 length: 14 residues. Written as DNA, the CDR3 is TGCGCCAGCAGTGGGGGACAGGGAGCTGGTGGCTACACCTTC. Protein product: CASSGGQGAGGYTF.

The chain couples TRBV9 to TRBJ2-1; 12 nucleotides match TRBD2. CDR1 SGDLS and CDR2 YYNGEE come from the germline V gene. There are 15 residues in the CDR3. V dropped 3 bases and J dropped 6; count of bases not matched to a gene: 4. CDR3 sequence (DNA): TGTGCCAGCAGCGGGGCGACTAGCGGGGGCAATGAGCAGTTCTTC. Protein product: CASSGATSGGNEQFF.

This clone was observed a single time. The V and J genes are TRBV11-2 and TRBJ2-2; D not resolved. Germline V gene data show CDR1 as SGHAT and CDR2 as FQNNGV. This CDR3 spans 15 amino acids. V shed 0 bases and J shed 0 bases, with 5 bases lying between them. The CDR3, as DNA: TGTGCCAGCAGCTTAGAACACACGAACACCGGGGAGCTGTTTTTT. This translates into CASSLEHTNTGELFF.

This clone has a count of ten or more. This chain connects TRBV11-2 to TRBJ1-1; D perhaps matches TRBD1 (6 bases). V was trimmed by 1 base and J by 6 bases, leaving 9 bases between them. CDR3 size: 13 residues. Germline loops: CDR1 SGHAT, CDR2 FQNNGV. CDR3 residues: CASSLGGGPEAFF. The CDR3 DNA sequence: TGTGCCAGCAGCTTAGGAGGGGGACCTGAAGCTTTCTTT.

This clone showed up just once. The rearrangement uses TRBV19 and TRBJ1-5, with D perhaps TRBD1 (5 bases). Trimming took 6 bases from V and 4 from J, leaving 7 bases between them. CDR3 length: 12 residues. In germline, CDR1 is LNHDA, CDR2 SQIVND (reference sequence). The DNA of the CDR3 is TGTGCCAGTAGACGGGGGAATCAGCCCCAGCATTTT. It encodes CASRRGNQPQHF.

This clone was counted once. V is TRBV29-1 and J is TRBJ2-2, with D tentatively TRBD1 (6 bases). The CDR3 loop spans 12 amino acids. V lost 7 bases, J lost 6 bases, and 12 bases lay in between. Germline-derived CDR1 and CDR2 are SQVTM and ANQGSEA. The CDR3: CSAPQGSGELFF. CDR3 nucleotides: TGCAGCGCCCCACAGGGATCCGGGGAGCTGTTTTTT.

This clone occurred once. This chain uses TRBV19 with TRBJ2-5; 11 nucleotides match TRBD1. The CDR3 loop spans 15 amino acids. Germline CDR1 reads LNHDA; CDR2 reads SQIVND (reference sequence). Trimming removed 3 bases from V and 3 bases from J; junction bases left unmatched: 3. The CDR3 loop reads CASSMRTGGKETQYF. CDR3 nucleotide sequence: TGTGCCAGTAGTATGAGGACAGGGGGCAAAGAGACCCAGTACTTC.

The J gene is TRBJ2-4, the V gene TRBV5-1; tentatively, D is TRBD1 (6 bases). The CDR3 runs 15 residues. V gave up 3 bases and J gave up 9 bases, with 19 bases separating them. Germline assignment: CDR1 SGHRS and CDR2 YFSETQ. CDR3 protein: CASSYRTARESIQYF. The CDR3 DNA reads as TGCGCCAGCAGCTATCGGACAGCCAGGGAGTCCATTCAGTACTTC.

V and J are TRBV7-9 and TRBJ2-7, with a possible D match to TRBD1 (6 bases). The V gene's germline CDR1 is SEHNR and CDR2 FQNEAQ (reference sequence). Trimming stripped 3 bases from V and 1 base from J, with 10 bases between. The CDR3 runs 14 residues. CDR3 protein: CASSLYRESYEQYF. The CDR3 DNA is TGTGCCAGCAGCTTGTACAGGGAATCCTACGAGCAGTACTTC.

The chain uses TRBV6-1 and TRBJ1-2, with 7 bases identical to TRBD1. CDR3 size: 15 residues. Germline V lookup: CDR1 MNHNS, CDR2 SASEGT. The ends lost 5 bases at V and 3 bases at J; junction bases unmatched: 9. CDR3 loop: CASSLENRGDYGYTF. CDR3 in DNA: TGTGCCAGCAGTTTGGAAAACAGGGGTGACTATGGCTACACCTTC.

The rearrangement links TRBV6-6 to TRBJ1-1, with TRBD1 matching over 7 bases. The trim removed 0 bases at V and 1 base at J, leaving 2 bases unmatched. The CDR3 contains 15 residues. Germline CDR1 and CDR2: MNHNY and SVGAGI (reference sequence). CDR3 loop: CASSYSQGGNTEAFF. The CDR3 nucleotides are TGTGCCAGCAGTTACTCCCAGGGGGGGAACACTGAAGCTTTCTTT.